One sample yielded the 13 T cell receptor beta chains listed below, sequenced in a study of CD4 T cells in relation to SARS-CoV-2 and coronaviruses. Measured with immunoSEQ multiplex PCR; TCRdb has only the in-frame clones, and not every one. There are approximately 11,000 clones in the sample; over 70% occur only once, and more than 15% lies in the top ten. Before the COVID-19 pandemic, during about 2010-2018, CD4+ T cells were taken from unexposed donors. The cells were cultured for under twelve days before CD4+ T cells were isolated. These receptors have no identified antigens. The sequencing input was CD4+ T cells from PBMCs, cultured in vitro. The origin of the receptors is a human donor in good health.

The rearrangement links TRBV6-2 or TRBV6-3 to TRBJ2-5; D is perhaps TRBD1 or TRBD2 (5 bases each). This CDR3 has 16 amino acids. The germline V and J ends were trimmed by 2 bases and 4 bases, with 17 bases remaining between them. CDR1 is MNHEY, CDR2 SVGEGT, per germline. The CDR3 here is CASSYPGAQKGETQYF. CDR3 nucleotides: TGTGCCAGCAGTTACCCCGGGGCCCAGAAGGGAGAGACCCAGTACTTC.

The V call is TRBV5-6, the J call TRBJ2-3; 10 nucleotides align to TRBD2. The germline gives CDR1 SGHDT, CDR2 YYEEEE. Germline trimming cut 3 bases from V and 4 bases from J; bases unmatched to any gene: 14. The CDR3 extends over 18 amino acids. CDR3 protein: CASSYLAGVHPPADTQYF. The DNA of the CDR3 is TGTGCCAGCAGCTACCTAGCGGGGGTCCACCCCCCCGCAGATACGCAGTATTTT.

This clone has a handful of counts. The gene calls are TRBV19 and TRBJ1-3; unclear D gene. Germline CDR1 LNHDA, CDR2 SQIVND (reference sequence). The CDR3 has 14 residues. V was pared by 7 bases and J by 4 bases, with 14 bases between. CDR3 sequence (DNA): TGTGCCAGTACCTCCGCGGGATGGGGAAACACCATATATTTT. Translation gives CASTSAGWGNTIYF.

The chain's CDR3 is CASSLGGPQHF. The CDR3 DNA reads TGTGCCAGCAGTTTAGGGGGGCCCCAGCATTTT. This sequence joins TRBV6-2 or TRBV6-3 and TRBJ1-5, with D perhaps matching TRBD1 (6 bases). The germline CDR1 and CDR2 sequences are MNHEY and SVGEGT. The V and J ends lost 4 bases and 9 bases respectively, with 7 bases between them. The CDR3 extends over 11 amino acids.

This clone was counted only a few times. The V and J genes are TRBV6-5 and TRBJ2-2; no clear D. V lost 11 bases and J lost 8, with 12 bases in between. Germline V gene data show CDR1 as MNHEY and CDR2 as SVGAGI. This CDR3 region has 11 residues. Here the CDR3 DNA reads TGTGCCTCCCGATGGGGAGGGGAGCTGTTTTTT. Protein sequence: CASRWGGELFF.

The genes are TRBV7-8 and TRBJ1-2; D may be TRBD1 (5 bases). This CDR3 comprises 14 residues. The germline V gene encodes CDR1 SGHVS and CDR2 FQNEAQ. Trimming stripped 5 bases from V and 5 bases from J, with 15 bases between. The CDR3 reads CASSLSGLNYGYTF. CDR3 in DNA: TGTGCCAGCAGCCTATCGGGACTGAATTATGGCTACACCTTC.

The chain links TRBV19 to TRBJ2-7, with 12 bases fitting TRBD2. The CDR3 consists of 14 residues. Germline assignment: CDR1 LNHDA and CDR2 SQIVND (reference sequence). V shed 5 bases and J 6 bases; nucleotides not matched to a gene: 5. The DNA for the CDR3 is TGTGCCAGTAGTCTAGCGGGAGGGCCCCGCGAGCAGTACTTC. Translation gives CASSLAGGPREQYF.

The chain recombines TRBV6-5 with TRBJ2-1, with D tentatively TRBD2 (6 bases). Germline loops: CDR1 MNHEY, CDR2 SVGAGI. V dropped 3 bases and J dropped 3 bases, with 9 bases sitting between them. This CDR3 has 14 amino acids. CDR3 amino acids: CASSYGTRYNEQFF. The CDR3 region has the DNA TGTGCCAGCAGTTATGGGACTCGCTACAATGAGCAGTTCTTC.

The CDR3 DNA is TGTGCCAGCAGTTTACAGGGACGAAATGAAAAACTGTTTTTT. As protein: CASSLQGRNEKLFF. The gene calls are TRBV25-1 and TRBJ1-4; perhaps TRBD1 as D (6 bases). Germline V gene sequence: CDR1 MGHDK, CDR2 SYGVNS. V gave up 5 bases and J gave up 5 bases, with 12 bases separating them. The CDR3 sequence is 14 residues long.

The CDR3: CASSLGFRGSQYSPLHF. The DNA for the CDR3 is TGTGCCAGCAGCTTGGGATTTAGGGGGTCCCAATATTCACCCCTCCACTTT. The chain links TRBV5-4 to TRBJ1-6; D is possibly TRBD1 (6 bases). Germline CDR1 SGHNT, CDR2 YYREEE (reference sequence). Trimming took off 0 bases at V and 8 bases at J, with 18 bases between the two ends. The CDR3 runs 17 residues. Full variable domain (outside the CDR3, taken from reference TRBV5-4 and TRBJ1-6): ETGVTQSPTHLIKTRGQQVTLRCSSQSGHNTVSWYQQALGQGPQFIFQYYREEENGRGNFPPRFSGLQFPNYSSELNVNALELDDSALYLCASSLGFRGSQYSPLHFGNGTRLTVT.

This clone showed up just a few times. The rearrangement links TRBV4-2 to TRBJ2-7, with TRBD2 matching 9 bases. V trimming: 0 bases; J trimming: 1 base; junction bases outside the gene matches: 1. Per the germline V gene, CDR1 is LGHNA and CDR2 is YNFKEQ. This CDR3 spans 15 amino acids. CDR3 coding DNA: TGTGCCAGCAGCCAAGAAGCGGGAGGATCCTACGAGCAGTACTTC. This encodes CASSQEAGGSYEQYF.

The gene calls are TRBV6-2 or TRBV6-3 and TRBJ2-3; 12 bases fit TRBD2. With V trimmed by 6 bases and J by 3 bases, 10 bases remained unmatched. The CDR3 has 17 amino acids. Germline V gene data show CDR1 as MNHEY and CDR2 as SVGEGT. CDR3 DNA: TGTGCCAGCAGCATCCCGAGACTAGCGGGGGTTACAGATACGCAGTATTTT. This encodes CASSIPRLAGVTDTQYF.

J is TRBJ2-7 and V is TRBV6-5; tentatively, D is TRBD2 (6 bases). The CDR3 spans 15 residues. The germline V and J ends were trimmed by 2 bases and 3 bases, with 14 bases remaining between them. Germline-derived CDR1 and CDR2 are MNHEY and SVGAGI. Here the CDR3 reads CASSYAPLGGYEQYF. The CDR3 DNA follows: TGTGCCAGCAGTTACGCCCCTCTGGGGGGCTACGAGCAGTACTTC.